The 20 T cell receptor beta chains below all came from one sample that was sequenced in a study of PD-1 blockade in classical Hodgkin lymphoma. Brentuximab vedotin exposure varied, and every patient relapsed after autologous stem cell transplantation. TCRdb keeps only in-frame clones here, not all; method: immunoSEQ multiplex PCR. The sample lists 25,000 to 30,000 clones, around four fifths occurring once. The material was peripheral blood mononuclear cells (PBMCs), obtained before the second cycle of nivolumab. The receptors were gathered from a human donor with classical Hodgkin lymphoma.

There are a few counts of this clone. This rearrangement joins TRBV7-9 to TRBJ1-3, with a tentative D call TRBD1 (6 bases). V was clipped by 4 bases and J by 3 bases, with 10 bases between them. Germline-derived CDR1 and CDR2 are SEHNR and FQNEAQ (reference sequence). This CDR3 comprises 14 residues. The CDR3 bases are TGTGCCAGCAGCTCCCGGACAGATGGAAACACCATATATTTT. Amino acids: CASSSRTDGNTIYF.

This clone was seen once. This chain connects TRBV19 to TRBJ2-7; the D gene is possibly TRBD1 (5 bases). The CDR3 sequence is 14 residues long. Trimming shortened V by 0 bases and J by 2 bases, and 8 bases separated the two germline ends. Germline CDR1 reads LNHDA; CDR2 reads SQIVND (reference sequence). The CDR3 region is CASSIEAGPYEQYF. CDR3 coding DNA: TGTGCCAGTAGTATAGAGGCAGGGCCCTACGAGCAGTACTTC.

V gene TRBV7-2 combines with J gene TRBJ2-1; 8 nucleotides match TRBD2. The CDR3 extends over 15 amino acids. The ends lost 5 bases at V and 2 bases at J; junction bases unmatched: 5. Germline V lookup: CDR1 SGHTA, CDR2 FQGNSA. The CDR3 loop is CASSPGGSAYNEQFF. Written as DNA, the CDR3 is TGTGCCAGCAGCCCGGGGGGGTCCGCCTACAATGAGCAGTTCTTC. Filled out from reference TRBV7-2 and TRBJ2-1, the complete variable domain reads GAGVSQSPSNKVTEKGKDVELRCDPISGHTALYWYRQSLGQGLEFLIYFQGNSAPDKSGLPSDRFSAERTGGSVSTLTIQRTQQEDSAVYLCASSPGGSAYNEQFFGPGTRLTVL.

In its sample, this clone was seen once. The gene calls are TRBV11-2 and TRBJ2-7, with 8 bases matching TRBD2. Germline V gene sequence: CDR1 SGHAT, CDR2 FQNNGV. V lost 6 bases to trimming and J lost 6 bases; unmatched junction nucleotides: 16. This CDR3 has 16 amino acids. The CDR3 DNA reads as TGTGCCAGCAGTCCGCTGCGGGGACTAGGTCGGGGCGAGCAGTACTTC. Its protein product is CASSPLRGLGRGEQYF.

J is TRBJ2-5 and V is TRBV4-1; 11 bases fit TRBD1. The germline CDR1 and CDR2 sequences are MGHRA and YSYEKL. Trimming removed 4 bases from V and 9 bases from J; junction bases left unmatched: 10. The CDR3 length is 15 residues. The DNA of the CDR3 is TGCGCCAGCAGCCGGGGACAGGGGGATTCTCGCGCCCAGTACTTC. It is translated as CASSRGQGDSRAQYF.

The chain recombines TRBV9 with TRBJ2-5, with a tentative D call TRBD2 (6 bases). The CDR3 is 13 amino acids. V was pared by 4 bases and J by 4 bases, with 11 bases between. Germline CDR1 SGDLS, CDR2 YYNGEE. CDR3 DNA: TGTGCCAGCAGCACCTCCGGGGGAGAGACCCAGTACTTC. This translates into CASSTSGGETQYF.

This clone was seen only once. The J gene is TRBJ1-6, the V gene TRBV10-3; 11 nucleotides line up with TRBD1. The germline CDR1 and CDR2 sequences are ENHRY and SYGVKD. The CDR3 has 15 amino acids. After removal of 4 bases from V and 8 bases from J, the junction contained 4 bases not matched to a gene. CDR3: CAISAGDRGDSPLHF. In nucleotides, the CDR3 is TGTGCCATCAGTGCGGGGGACAGGGGGGATTCACCCCTCCACTTT.

The J gene is TRBJ2-7, the V gene TRBV2, with TRBD1 matching 8 bases. With 11 bases clipped from V and 7 bases from J, the junction kept 19 bases outside the gene matches. CDR1 and CDR2 (germline): SNHLY, FYNNEI. This CDR3 contains 15 residues. The CDR3 spells CAGLGWQGARGEQYF. The CDR3 bases are TGTGCCGGCTTAGGTTGGCAGGGGGCTCGAGGTGAGCAGTACTTC. Complete variable domain (other parts from reference TRBV2 and TRBJ2-7): EPEVTQTPSHQVTQMGQEVILRCVPISNHLYFYWYRQILGQKVEFLVSFYNNEISEKSEIFDDQFSVERPDGSNFTLKIRSTKLEDSAMYFCAGLGWQGARGEQYFGPGTRLTVT.

The V call is TRBV28, the J call TRBJ1-2; perhaps TRBD1 as D (5 bases). The ends were cut back, 4 bases at V and 4 bases at J, with 13 bases in the middle. This CDR3 comprises 14 residues. The germline V gene has CDR1 MDHEN and CDR2 SYDVKM. The DNA of the CDR3 is TGTGCCAGCAGTTGGGGGACGCGTGGCTATGGCTACACCTTC. Protein: CASSWGTRGYGYTF.

The J gene is TRBJ1-4, the V gene TRBV7-9; TRBD1 aligns across 7 bases. The germline V gene encodes CDR1 SEHNR and CDR2 FQNEAQ (reference sequence). Unmatched junction bases numbered 4, after V lost 3 bases and J lost 0 bases. This CDR3 contains 16 residues. CDR3 sequence reads: CASSLARGTTNEKLFF. The DNA for the CDR3 is TGTGCCAGCAGCTTGGCCAGGGGGACAACTAATGAAAAACTGTTTTTT.

V gene TRBV5-6 combines with J gene TRBJ1-6, with a weak D call TRBD1 (5 bases). V was trimmed by 6 bases and J by 10 bases, leaving 14 bases between them. Germline lookup yields CDR1 SGHDT and CDR2 YYEEEE. The CDR3 contains 13 residues. This CDR3 reads CASNRDGTSPLHF. CDR3 DNA sequence: TGTGCCAGCAATCGGGACGGGACCTCACCCCTCCACTTT.

This rearrangement joins TRBV6-5 to TRBJ2-7, with D possibly called TRBD1 or TRBD2 (6 bases each). The CDR3 totals 13 residues. Trimming pared 10 bases from V and 1 base from J, leaving 14 bases between. Germline loops: CDR1 MNHEY, CDR2 SVGAGI. This chain's CDR3 is CATKKGGSYEQYV. The DNA of the CDR3 is TGTGCCACAAAAAAAGGGGGGTCCTACGAGCAGTACGTC.

This clone was counted once. This rearrangement joins TRBV4-1 to TRBJ1-2; D ambiguous. Germline V gives CDR1 MGHRA, CDR2 YSYEKL. The ends were cut back, 1 base at V and 4 bases at J, with 10 bases in the middle. The CDR3 is made up of 14 amino acids. The CDR3 nucleotides are TGCGCCAGCAGCCAAGTGGGGTTCGGCTATGGCTACACCTTC. Its protein product is CASSQVGFGYGYTF.

The rearrangement joins TRBV4-1 to TRBJ2-5; 9 nucleotides agree with TRBD2. The V segment lost 1 base and the J segment 5 bases; nucleotides outside the gene matches: 8. This CDR3 has 16 amino acids. Germline-derived CDR1 and CDR2 are MGHRA and YSYEKL. The CDR3 sequence is CASSQGPGTSMETQYF. CDR3 bases: TGCGCCAGCAGCCAAGGTCCCGGGACTAGCATGGAGACCCAGTACTTC.

This chain uses TRBV7-2 with TRBJ2-5; 7 bases fit TRBD2. Unmatched junction bases numbered 5, after V lost 2 bases and J lost 5 bases. The CDR3 consists of 14 residues. Germline loops: CDR1 SGHTA, CDR2 FQGNSA. The CDR3 region has the DNA TGTGCCAGCAGCTTAAGAACCGGGGGGGAGACCCAGTACTTC. Translation gives CASSLRTGGETQYF. The full variable domain, rest sourced from reference TRBV7-2 and TRBJ2-5, is GAGVSQSPSNKVTEKGKDVELRCDPISGHTALYWYRQSLGQGLEFLIYFQGNSAPDKSGLPSDRFSAERTGGSVSTLTIQRTQQEDSAVYLCASSLRTGGETQYFGPGTRLLVL.

The chain uses TRBV10-3 and TRBJ1-1, with D hard to call. The CDR3 is made up of 14 amino acids. Trimming cost V 6 bases and J 1 base, with 12 bases left between them. Germline-derived CDR1 and CDR2 are ENHRY and SYGVKD. CDR3 residues: CAISHGRQNTEAFF. The DNA of the CDR3 is TGTGCCATCAGCCATGGACGGCAGAACACTGAAGCTTTCTTT.

V gene TRBV4-2 combines with J gene TRBJ1-3; TRBD1 matches 7 bases. Germline V lookup: CDR1 LGHNA, CDR2 YNFKEQ. The V gene end was trimmed by 2 bases and the J gene end by 4 bases; junction bases not matched to a gene: 5. The CDR3 is 15 residues long. CDR3 nucleotide sequence: TGTGCCAGCAGCCAATTTCAGGGGGAAGGAAACACCATATATTTT. Translated, it gives CASSQFQGEGNTIYF.

V and J are TRBV5-1 and TRBJ2-4; tentatively, D is TRBD2 (5 bases). Germline V lookup: CDR1 SGHRS, CDR2 YFSETQ. The CDR3 is made up of 14 amino acids. The ends were cut back, 0 bases at V and 7 bases at J, with 11 bases in the middle. The CDR3 sequence is CASSLGGLGNIQYF. In nucleotides, the CDR3 is TGCGCCAGCAGCTTGGGAGGGTTGGGGAACATTCAGTACTTC.

This clone was counted only a few times. The chain carries TRBV7-9 and TRBJ2-5, with 10 bases identical to TRBD2. This CDR3 is 14 amino acids long. V lost 6 bases, J lost 4 bases, and 5 bases stayed unmatched. Germline CDR1 and CDR2: SEHNR and FQNEAQ (reference sequence). The CDR3 region is CASSPSGRGETQYF. CDR3 nucleotides: TGTGCCAGCAGTCCGAGCGGGAGGGGAGAGACCCAGTACTTC.

CDR3 nucleotides: TGTGCCAGCAGTTTCCCCCCTCGGGGAAATGAAAAACTGTTTTTT. Its protein is CASSFPPRGNEKLFF. V usage is TRBV28 and J usage is TRBJ1-4; D unclear. The ends were cut back, 3 bases at V and 5 bases at J, with 13 bases in the middle. The CDR3 has 15 amino acids. The V gene's germline CDR1 is MDHEN and CDR2 SYDVKM. The variable domain in full, completed from reference TRBV28 and TRBJ1-4, reads DVKVTQSSRYLVKRTGEKVFLECVQDMDHENMFWYRQDPGLGLRLIYFSYDVKMKEKGDIPEGYSVSREKKERFSLILESASTNQTSMYLCASSFPPRGNEKLFFGSGTQLSVL.